These 25 T cell receptor beta chains were sequenced from one sample in a study of early T cells in non-severe SARS-CoV-2 infection. TCRdb ran MiXCR on the 5' RACE reads and lists one entry per CDR3 protein. The table shows about 64,000 distinct CDR3 sequences, with 13% occurring only once. The specimen was whole blood. These receptors came from an adult who was a healthcare worker with PCR-confirmed SARS-CoV-2 infection or an uninfected control (not recorded which).

The chain carries TRBV6-2 or TRBV6-3 and TRBJ2-5, with unresolved D. The CDR3 consists of 14 residues. The germline gives CDR1 MNHEY, CDR2 SVGEGT. Between the trimmed V and J ends, which lost 5 bases and 7 bases, there was a span of 17 bases. The CDR3 sequence is CASSNPRAIGTQYF. The CDR3 DNA reads as TGTGCCAGCAGTAACCCTAGGGCCATTGGGACCCAGTACTTC.

Ten or more counts support this clonotype. V gene TRBV5-5 combines with J gene TRBJ1-2, with 7 bases identical to TRBD1. Trimming cost V 1 base and J 1 base; bases outside gene matches: 4. CDR3 length: 15 amino acids. Germline values: CDR1 SGHKS, CDR2 YYEKEE (reference sequence). CDR3 nucleotide sequence: TGTGCCAGCAGCTTGCAGGGACAGAGTAACTATGGCTACACCTTC. Amino acid sequence: CASSLQGQSNYGYTF.

The chain links TRBV12-5 to TRBJ2-7, with 8 bases fitting TRBD1. CDR1 is LGHNT and CDR2 is FRNRAP in the germline V gene. Losses at the gene ends were 0 bases for V and 4 bases for J; bases not matched to a gene: 8. This CDR3 is built from 16 residues. In nucleotides, the CDR3 is TGTGCTAGTGGTTTGGTAGTGGGACAGGTCCCTTACGAGCAGTACTTC. This gives the protein CASGLVVGQVPYEQYF.

This clonotype was seen many times. The gene calls are TRBV12-3 or TRBV12-4 and TRBJ2-3, with TRBD1 matching 10 bases. J was trimmed by 3 bases and V by 5 bases; bases with no gene match: 8. There are 16 residues in the CDR3. CDR3 nucleotides: TGTGCCAGCAGTCCTGGCTGGACAGGGGGTACAGATACGCAGTATTTT. Amino acids: CASSPGWTGGTDTQYF.

This clonotype was counted only a few times. The V and J genes are TRBV29-1 and TRBJ2-3, with a tentative D call TRBD1 (6 bases). Germline V gene sequence: CDR1 SQVTM, CDR2 ANQGSEA. Trimming pared 4 bases from V and 0 bases from J, leaving 11 bases between. The CDR3 is 14 residues long. Written as DNA, the CDR3 is TGCAGCGTTGGGACAGCGTCTAGCACAGATACGCAGTATTTT. As protein: CSVGTASSTDTQYF.

The chain couples TRBV7-2 to TRBJ1-3, with 8 bases that match TRBD1. The CDR3 contains 16 residues. With V trimmed by 5 bases and J by 0 bases, 6 bases remained unmatched. Germline V CDR1 and CDR2: SGHTA, FQGNSA. CDR3 in DNA: TGTGCCAGCAGCCTGAGACAGGGGAGCTCTGGAAACACCATATATTTT. Protein sequence: CASSLRQGSSGNTIYF.

This clonotype was picked up many times. The rearrangement uses TRBV3-1 and TRBJ1-2; no definite D call. Germline loops: CDR1 LGHDT, CDR2 YNNKEL (reference sequence). The CDR3 extends over 13 amino acids. The V gene lost 4 bases and the J gene lost 3 bases, with 9 bases spanning the gap. The CDR3 DNA sequence: TGTGCCAGCAGCCTCCGAGGGCACTATGGCTACACCTTC. Its protein is CASSLRGHYGYTF.

V is TRBV12-3 or TRBV12-4 and J is TRBJ1-1, with D perhaps matching TRBD1 (5 bases). The CDR3 totals 15 residues. The V end lost 1 base, the J end lost 9 bases, and 18 bases lay between the germline ends. The CDR3 DNA reads TGTGCCAGCAGTTTAGGGGGAGGTGGGGCCCGGAAAGCTTTCTTT. It translates to CASSLGGGGARKAFF.

This clonotype was observed a few times. Here the CDR3 reads CASSPQTTKVYNEQFF. As DNA, the CDR3 is TGTGCCAGCAGTCCCCAGACTACCAAAGTATACAATGAGCAGTTCTTC. V is TRBV12-3 or TRBV12-4 and J is TRBJ2-1; D may be TRBD2 (5 bases). The CDR3 covers 16 residues. Trimming shortened V by 5 bases and J by 4 bases, and 18 bases separated the two germline ends.

This clonotype was recorded once. The CDR3 sequence: CASSYRDNEKLFF. In nucleotides, the CDR3 is TGCGCCAGCAGCTATCGGGATAATGAAAAACTGTTTTTT. The rearrangement joins TRBV5-1 to TRBJ1-4; no clear D gene. The CDR3 is 13 amino acids. V lost 3 bases and J lost 4, with 7 bases in between. CDR1 is SGHRS, CDR2 YFSETQ, per germline.

This clonotype was observed many times. The chain uses TRBV5-5 and TRBJ2-7, with TRBD2 identical over 11 bases. The junction had 5 bases not matched to a gene; V was cut back by 4 bases and J by 2 bases. The CDR3 runs to 15 residues. The V gene's germline CDR1 is SGHKS and CDR2 YYEKEE (reference sequence). CDR3 bases: TGTGCCAGCAGCATGCGTAGCGGGGGGGCCTACGAGCAGTACTTC. This encodes CASSMRSGGAYEQYF.

There are many counts of this clonotype. The chain combines TRBV19 with TRBJ2-3, with D perhaps TRBD1 (5 bases). Germline V gene sequence: CDR1 LNHDA, CDR2 SQIVND (reference sequence). This CDR3 has 12 residues. V lost 5 bases to trimming and J lost 4 bases, with 7 bases between them. The CDR3 bases are TGTGCCAGTAGTGGGGCGCCAGATACGCAGTATTTT. Translated, it gives CASSGAPDTQYF.

The rearrangement links TRBV20-1 to TRBJ2-2; D possibly corresponds to TRBD2 (5 bases). The ends were cut back, 6 bases at V and 2 bases at J, with 13 bases in the middle. The CDR3 is 14 residues long. Germline V CDR1 and CDR2: DFQATT, SNEGSKA (reference sequence). The CDR3 DNA follows: TGCAGTGCCGCCCCCCGGACTAACACCGGGGAGCTGTTTTTT. It translates to CSAAPRTNTGELFF.

The chain employs TRBV19 and TRBJ1-6; tentatively, D is TRBD1 (5 bases). Deletions cut 5 bases from V and 7 bases from J, with 21 bases between. The CDR3 is made up of 17 amino acids. CDR1 and CDR2 (germline): LNHDA, SQIVND (reference sequence). This CDR3 is CASSFDSVEFGNSPLHF. CDR3 in DNA: TGTGCCAGTAGTTTCGACAGCGTCGAATTTGGGAATTCACCCCTCCACTTT.

This clonotype turned up a few times. This chain uses TRBV6-6 with TRBJ2-5; TRBD2 agrees at 9 bases. The CDR3 is made up of 17 amino acids. V lost 5 bases, J lost 2 bases, and 12 bases stayed unmatched. Germline-derived CDR1 and CDR2 are MNHNY and SVGAGI (reference sequence). The CDR3 region is CASSPKISGLAQETQYF. CDR3 bases: TGTGCCAGCAGTCCTAAGATAAGCGGACTAGCGCAAGAGACCCAGTACTTC.

This clonotype has ten or more counts. This chain connects TRBV7-2 to TRBJ2-1; 14 bases align to TRBD2. The V gene's germline CDR1 is SGHTA and CDR2 FQGNSA. CDR3 length: 16 residues. J was trimmed by 7 bases and V by 1 base; bases with no gene match: 3. The CDR3 region is CASSLEGTSGGNEQFF. The CDR3 nucleotides read TGTGCCAGCAGCTTAGAAGGGACTAGCGGGGGAAATGAGCAGTTCTTC.

This clonotype has more than one count but fewer than ten. This chain links TRBV10-3 with TRBJ2-7; 9 bases match TRBD1. V shed 6 bases, J shed 7 bases, and the junction held 19 bases outside the gene matches. The CDR3 has 17 amino acids. Germline V CDR1 and CDR2: ENHRY, SYGVKD. The CDR3 nucleotides read TGTGCCATCAGCAAGCTCCTAAACCGGGACAGGGAATTTGAGCAGTACTTC. Encoded protein: CAISKLLNRDREFEQYF.

This chain joins TRBV3-1 and TRBJ2-3; D is undetermined. Germline V gene data show CDR1 as LGHDT and CDR2 as YNNKEL (reference sequence). The CDR3 covers 12 residues. The V and J ends lost 0 bases and 9 bases respectively, with 7 bases between them. The CDR3 coding sequence is TGTGCCAGCAGCCAAGAGGTGTACACGCAGTATTTT. Translating gives CASSQEVYTQYF.

The chain uses TRBV18 and TRBJ1-2, with D unclear. CDR1 and CDR2 (germline): KGHSH, LQKENI. V lost 2 bases and J 2 bases, leaving 12 bases between the germline ends. This CDR3 spans 15 amino acids. The CDR3 here is CASSPGSGRNYGYTF. In nucleotides, the CDR3 is TGTGCCAGCTCACCAGGATCAGGAAGAAACTATGGCTACACCTTC.

The table lists this clonotype with a few counts. The rearrangement uses TRBV10-1 and TRBJ2-7; D may match TRBD1 or TRBD2 (6 bases each). Germline V gives CDR1 WNHNN, CDR2 SYGVQD (reference sequence). CDR3 length: 14 residues. The ends were cut back, 3 bases at V and 7 bases at J, with 16 bases in the middle. The CDR3 loop reads CASSEGGPGKEQYF. For the CDR3, the DNA is TGCGCCAGCAGTGAAGGGGGGCCGGGAAAAGAGCAGTACTTC.

This clonotype was detected only a few times. The chain is built from TRBV7-3 and TRBJ1-1; D might be TRBD1 (5 bases). Germline CDR1 and CDR2: SGHTA and FQGTGA. V gave up 1 base and J gave up 2 bases, with 8 bases separating them. CDR3 length: 14 amino acids. The CDR3 is CASSLIGGNTEAFF. CDR3 in DNA: TGTGCCAGCAGCTTAATTGGGGGAAACACTGAAGCTTTCTTT.

V is TRBV2 and J is TRBJ2-5, with D maybe TRBD1 (6 bases). In germline, CDR1 is SNHLY, CDR2 FYNNEI. Trimming stripped 6 bases from V and 4 bases from J, with 18 bases between. CDR3 size: 15 residues. The CDR3 protein is CASSLQGGWRETQYF. CDR3 nucleotide sequence: TGTGCCAGCAGCCTACAGGGTGGTTGGCGAGAGACCCAGTACTTC.

This clonotype was seen many times. The chain employs TRBV9 and TRBJ1-6; TRBD1 matches 10 bases. CDR1 and CDR2 (germline): SGDLS, YYNGEE. This CDR3 has 16 residues. V lost 2 bases, J lost 9 bases, and 8 bases stayed unmatched. The CDR3 sequence: CASSVTGTGVGSPLHF. The CDR3 coding sequence is TGTGCCAGCAGCGTGACCGGGACAGGGGTCGGTTCACCCCTCCACTTT.

This clonotype was detected a few times. This chain connects TRBV12-3 or TRBV12-4 to TRBJ2-1, with TRBD1 matching 9 bases. The trim removed 6 bases at V and 6 bases at J, leaving 12 bases unmatched. The CDR3 contains 16 residues. The DNA for the CDR3 is TGTGCCAGCAGACCCCCAGGGACAGGGTCATCCAATGAGCAGTTCTTC. The encoded protein is CASRPPGTGSSNEQFF.

CDR3 residues: CASSLVAAQETQYF. As DNA, the CDR3 is TGCGCCAGCAGCTTGGTGGCCGCTCAAGAGACCCAGTACTTC. J is TRBJ2-5 and V is TRBV5-1, with D unclear. Between the trimmed V and J ends, which lost 0 bases and 2 bases, there was a span of 8 bases. From germline, CDR1 is SGHRS and CDR2 YFSETQ. The CDR3 length is 14 residues.